This T cell receptor (beta chain) is from a study of a mutant IDH1 vaccine in newly diagnosed glioma. In germline, CDR1 is ENHRY, CDR2 SYGVKD. Between the trimmed V and J ends, which lost 5 bases and 3 bases, there was a span of 16 bases. The CDR3 is 15 amino acids. The protocol was immunoSEQ multiplex PCR, while the TCRdb copy is restricted to in-frame clones and leaves out a portion. The repertoire has 98,000 or so clones, about 90% of them found once; the top ten carry less than 0.65%. Time point: baseline, week 1 (first vaccination visit). The treatment: pre-vaccination baseline after standard-of-care therapy.

This specimen was PBMCs, taken from a glioma patient treated with radiotherapy, temozolomide or both. This clonotype was sampled from a woman in her fifties or sixties with glioma. V gene TRBV10-3 combines with J gene TRBJ1-1; maybe TRBD1 (6 bases). The CDR3 reads CAISWGTGMDTEAFF. The CDR3 nucleotides read TGTGCCATCAGTTGGGGCACAGGGATGGACACTGAAGCTTTCTTT.